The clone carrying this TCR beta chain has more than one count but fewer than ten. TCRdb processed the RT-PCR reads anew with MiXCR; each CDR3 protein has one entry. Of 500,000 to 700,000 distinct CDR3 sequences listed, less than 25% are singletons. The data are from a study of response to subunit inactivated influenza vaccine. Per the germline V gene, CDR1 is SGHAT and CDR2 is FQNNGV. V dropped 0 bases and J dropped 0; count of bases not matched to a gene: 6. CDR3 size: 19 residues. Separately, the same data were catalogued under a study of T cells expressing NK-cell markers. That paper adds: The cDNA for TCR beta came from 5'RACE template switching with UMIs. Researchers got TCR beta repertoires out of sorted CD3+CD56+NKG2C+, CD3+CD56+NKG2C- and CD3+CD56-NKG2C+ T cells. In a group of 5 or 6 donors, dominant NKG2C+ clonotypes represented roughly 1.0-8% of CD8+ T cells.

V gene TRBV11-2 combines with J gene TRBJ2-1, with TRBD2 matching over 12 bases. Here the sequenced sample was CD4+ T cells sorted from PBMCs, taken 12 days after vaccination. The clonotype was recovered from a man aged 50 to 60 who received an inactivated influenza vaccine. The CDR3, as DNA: TGTGCCAGCAGCTTAGACCTAGCGGGGGGGCCCCGCTCCTACAATGAGCAGTTCTTC. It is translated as CASSLDLAGGPRSYNEQFF.